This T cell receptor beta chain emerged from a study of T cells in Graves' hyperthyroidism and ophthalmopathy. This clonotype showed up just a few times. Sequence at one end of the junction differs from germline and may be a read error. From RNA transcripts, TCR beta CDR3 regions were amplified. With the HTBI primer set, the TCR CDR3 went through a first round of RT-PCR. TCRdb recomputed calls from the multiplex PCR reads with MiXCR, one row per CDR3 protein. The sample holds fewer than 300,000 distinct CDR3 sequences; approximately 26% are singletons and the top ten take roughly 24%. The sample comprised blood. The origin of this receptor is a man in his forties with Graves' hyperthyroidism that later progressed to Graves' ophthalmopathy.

CDR3 nucleotide sequence: TGTGCCAGCAGCTCACAGGACGGGAATCAGCCCCGGCATTTT. Translation gives CASSSQDGNQPRHF. The chain recombines TRBV5-5 with TRBJ1-5; TRBD1 is a possible D gene (5 bases). CDR1 is SGHKS, CDR2 YYEKEE, per germline (reference sequence). CDR3 length equals 14 residues.